Below, 24 T cell receptor beta chains from the same sample are listed, as sequenced in a study of T cell responses to AZD1222 COVID-19 vaccine. Here immunoSEQ multiplex PCR was the method, and the copy in TCRdb shows in-frame clones only, minus some. Of some 120,000 clones in the sample, 70% to 85% are singletons; the top ten hold 5.5% to 8%. The specimen comprised peripheral blood, sampled on day 0 of AZD1222 vaccination. The origin of the receptors is an adult in good health.

The chain couples TRBV6-5 to TRBJ1-1, with 7 bases matching TRBD1. V dropped 10 bases and J dropped 5; count of bases not matched to a gene: 7. The CDR3 runs to 12 residues. Looked up from germline, CDR1 is MNHEY and CDR2 is SVGAGI. The CDR3 coding sequence is TGTGCCACTTCACAGGGGAGAACTGAAGCTTTCTTT. Its translation is CATSQGRTEAFF.

The J gene is TRBJ2-7, the V gene TRBV6-5; tentative D call: TRBD1 (5 bases). V lost 0 bases to trimming and J lost 5 bases, with 14 bases between them. This CDR3 spans 15 amino acids. Germline-derived CDR1 and CDR2 are MNHEY and SVGAGI. The CDR3 sequence is CASSYSISSRDEQYF. The CDR3 coding sequence is TGTGCCAGCAGTTACTCGATTAGCTCCAGGGACGAGCAGTACTTC.

This clone was counted only a few times. V gene TRBV19 combines with J gene TRBJ1-6; D remains ambiguous. CDR3 length equals 13 residues. The ends were cut back, 5 bases at V and 9 bases at J, with 11 bases in the middle. Germline V CDR1 and CDR2: LNHDA, SQIVND (reference sequence). The chain's CDR3 is CASSVSAGSPLHF. The CDR3 coding sequence is TGTGCCAGTAGTGTCTCCGCCGGTTCACCCCTCCACTTT. Full variable domain (missing parts from reference TRBV19 and TRBJ1-6): DGGITQSPKYLFRKEGQNVTLSCEQNLNHDAMYWYRQDPGQGLRLIYYSQIVNDFQKGDIAEGYSVSREKKESFPLTVTSAQKNPTAFYLCASSVSAGSPLHFGNGTRLTVT.

The rearrangement joins TRBV13 to TRBJ1-3, with TRBD1 matching over 10 bases. The CDR3 consists of 17 residues. Trimming cost V 3 bases and J 0 bases; bases outside gene matches: 5. The V gene's germline CDR1 is PRHDT and CDR2 FYEKMQ (reference sequence). The CDR3 DNA is TGTGCCAGCAGCTTGGGGACAGGGGAGCGCTCTGGAAACACCATATATTTT. It codes for CASSLGTGERSGNTIYF.

The chain links TRBV28 to TRBJ2-5; D is unresolved. Trimming took off 3 bases at V and 4 bases at J, with 12 bases between the two ends. The CDR3 is 14 residues long. The germline CDR1 and CDR2 sequences are MDHEN and SYDVKM. The CDR3 is CASSLPPPRETQYF. The CDR3 nucleotides read TGTGCCAGCAGTTTGCCCCCTCCTAGAGAGACCCAGTACTTC.

The rearrangement links TRBV6-5 to TRBJ1-4, with D perhaps matching TRBD1 (6 bases). Trimming stripped 8 bases from V and 3 bases from J, with 13 bases between. Germline assignment: CDR1 MNHEY and CDR2 SVGAGI. This CDR3 has 14 residues. DNA for the CDR3: TGTGCCAGCGGATCCAGGACAGCTAATGAAAAACTGTTTTTT. This codes for CASGSRTANEKLFF.

This clone has just a few counts. This rearrangement joins TRBV6-5 to TRBJ1-2, with 9 bases that match TRBD1. Germline V lookup: CDR1 MNHEY, CDR2 SVGAGI. This CDR3 contains 13 residues. V shed 6 bases, J shed 8 bases, and the junction held 7 bases outside the gene matches. The CDR3 region is CASRAGTGIGYTF. CDR3 sequence (DNA): TGTGCCAGCAGAGCCGGGACAGGGATAGGCTACACCTTC.

The chain couples TRBV11-3 to TRBJ1-2; D not resolved. Trimming took 1 base from V and 7 from J, leaving 13 bases between them. Germline V gene data show CDR1 as SGHNT and CDR2 as YENEEA. The CDR3 totals 14 residues. Written as DNA, the CDR3 is TGTGCCAGCAGCTTAGGGACGGAGGCCGTTGGCTACACCTTC. This gives the protein CASSLGTEAVGYTF.

Only one count was recorded for this clone. This chain connects TRBV25-1 to TRBJ1-4; tentatively, D is TRBD1 (6 bases). This CDR3 region has 16 residues. Trimming left V 3 bases short and J 5 bases short, with 16 bases between. The germline V gene has CDR1 MGHDK and CDR2 SYGVNS. The CDR3 region has the DNA TGTGCCAGCAGTGATCCGCTTAGGCAGGGGAATGAAAAACTGTTTTTT. As protein: CASSDPLRQGNEKLFF.

V is TRBV6-4 and J is TRBJ2-1; possibly TRBD2 for D (5 bases). In germline, CDR1 is MRHNA, CDR2 SNTAGT. V lost 8 bases, J lost 9 bases, and 8 bases lay in between. This CDR3 has 10 amino acids. The DNA of the CDR3 is TGTGCCAGCGGTGGGAGTGAGCAGTTCTTC. Its translation is CASGGSEQFF.

The rearrangement joins TRBV5-4 to TRBJ2-7; 11 bases are shared with TRBD1. CDR1 SGHNT and CDR2 YYREEE come from the germline V gene (reference sequence). V shed 1 base and J 2 bases; nucleotides not matched to a gene: 2. CDR3 length: 15 amino acids. The CDR3 here is CASSLMGQGAYEQYF. The CDR3 DNA follows: TGTGCCAGCAGCTTGATGGGACAGGGGGCCTACGAGCAGTACTTC.

The chain couples TRBV6-2 or TRBV6-3 to TRBJ1-3; D uncertain. Looked up from germline, CDR1 is MNHEY and CDR2 is SVGEGT. V lost 5 bases and J lost 0, with 2 bases in between. This CDR3 has 12 amino acids. The CDR3 DNA is TGTGCCAGCAGTCTCTCTGGAAACACCATATATTTT. It encodes CASSLSGNTIYF.

The chain carries TRBV7-2 and TRBJ2-7; D perhaps matches TRBD2 (5 bases). This CDR3 region has 16 residues. The germline gives CDR1 SGHTA, CDR2 FQGNSA. V lost 4 bases, J lost 0 bases, and 16 bases lay in between. CDR3 in amino acids: CASSYGGQRSSYEQYF. As DNA, the CDR3 is TGTGCCAGCAGCTACGGAGGCCAAAGGAGCTCCTACGAGCAGTACTTC.

The chain combines TRBV5-1 with TRBJ2-1, with D perhaps assigned TRBD1 or TRBD2 (6 bases each). The CDR3 sequence is 14 residues long. The ends were cut back, 4 bases at V and 11 bases at J, with 19 bases in the middle. The V gene's germline CDR1 is SGHRS and CDR2 YFSETQ. CDR3 coding DNA: TGCGCCAGCAGCCCCGGGGGCCGATCGATCCAGCAGTTCTTC. Its protein product is CASSPGGRSIQQFF. Drawing the rest from reference TRBV5-1 and TRBJ2-1, the complete variable domain is KAGVTQTPRYLIKTRGQQVTLSCSPISGHRSVSWYQQTPGQGLQFLFEYFSETQRNKGNFPGRFSGRQFSNSRSEMNVSTLELGDSALYLCASSPGGRSIQQFFGPGTRLTVL.

This chain uses TRBV7-2 with TRBJ2-7, with D perhaps given as TRBD1 or TRBD2 (7 bases each). The CDR3 has 15 residues. The V end was cut by 2 bases, the J end by 8 bases, with 19 bases between. CDR1 and CDR2 from the germline V gene are SGHTA and FQGNSA. The chain's CDR3 is CASSLQGGLVTKQYF. The DNA for the CDR3 is TGTGCCAGCAGCTTACAGGGGGGGCTGGTTACGAAGCAGTACTTC.

This chain links TRBV27 with TRBJ1-4, with D possibly matching TRBD1 (6 bases). V shed 3 bases and J shed 4 bases, with 9 bases lying between them. This CDR3 spans 14 amino acids. Germline V gene sequence: CDR1 MNHEY, CDR2 SMNVEV (reference sequence). Here the CDR3 reads CASSLEGDNEKLFF. CDR3 nucleotides: TGTGCCAGCAGTTTGGAGGGGGATAATGAAAAACTGTTTTTT.

V and J are TRBV5-1 and TRBJ1-5, with D perhaps TRBD1 (5 bases). The CDR3 consists of 14 residues. Per the germline V gene, CDR1 is SGHRS and CDR2 is YFSETQ. The germline V and J ends were trimmed by 0 bases and 6 bases, with 10 bases remaining between them. CDR3 nucleotide sequence: TGCGCCAGCAGCTTGGCCCAGGGTGGTCAGCCCCAGCATTTT. As protein: CASSLAQGGQPQHF. The variable domain in full, completed from reference TRBV5-1 and TRBJ1-5, reads KAGVTQTPRYLIKTRGQQVTLSCSPISGHRSVSWYQQTPGQGLQFLFEYFSETQRNKGNFPGRFSGRQFSNSRSEMNVSTLELGDSALYLCASSLAQGGQPQHFGDGTRLSIL.

This clone was seen a single time. The chain links TRBV3-1 (or the pseudogene TRBV3-2) to TRBJ2-1; 8 bases line up with TRBD1. V shed 2 bases and J 3 bases; nucleotides not matched to a gene: 6. CDR1 is LGHDT, CDR2 YNNKEL, per germline (reference sequence). The CDR3 has 16 residues. This CDR3 reads CASSQSHRGYYNEQFF. CDR3 coding DNA: TGTGCCAGCAGCCAATCCCACAGGGGGTACTACAATGAGCAGTTCTTC.

The V and J genes are TRBV5-1 and TRBJ2-7; TRBD1 or TRBD2 may be the D gene (6 bases each). Trimming removed 5 bases at V and 4 bases at J, with 22 bases between. This CDR3 is 16 amino acids long. Germline loops: CDR1 SGHRS, CDR2 YFSETQ. The CDR3 DNA reads as TGCGCCAGCAGGGCGATGGAGGACAGAGGGAGGTACGAGCAGTACTTC. Translating it yields CASRAMEDRGRYEQYF.

V and J are TRBV29-1 and TRBJ2-7; TRBD1 matches at 7 bases. Trimming cost V 8 bases and J 3 bases; bases outside gene matches: 7. The length of the CDR3 is 12 residues. Germline assignment: CDR1 SQVTM and CDR2 ANQGSEA. CDR3 loop: CSIRDSHYEQYF. For the CDR3, the DNA is TGCAGCATCCGGGACAGCCACTACGAGCAGTACTTC.

The rearrangement uses TRBV7-8 and TRBJ2-7; D not certain. Germline lookup yields CDR1 SGHVS and CDR2 FQNEAQ. Between the trimmed V and J ends, which lost 3 bases and 1 base, there was a span of 10 bases. This CDR3 contains 14 residues. In nucleotides, the CDR3 is TGTGCCAGCAGCTTGACGGATGGTTCCTACGAGCAGTACTTC. Protein: CASSLTDGSYEQYF. Full variable domain (missing parts from reference TRBV7-8 and TRBJ2-7): GAGVSQSPRYKVAKRGQDVALRCDPISGHVSLFWYQQALGQGPEFLTYFQNEAQLDKSGLPSDRFFAERPEGSVSTLKIQRTQQEDSAVYLCASSLTDGSYEQYFGPGTRLTVT.

The J gene is TRBJ2-7, the V gene TRBV7-6; tentative D call: TRBD2 (6 bases). V lost 5 bases, J lost 2 bases, and 25 bases lay in between. The CDR3 is 18 amino acids. The germline gives CDR1 SGHVS, CDR2 FNYEAQ. CDR3 bases: TGTGCCAGCAGCCTCACACTGGAGGGCCGGGGCCCTGCCTACGAGCAGTACTTC. Protein sequence: CASSLTLEGRGPAYEQYF. The variable domain in full, completed from reference TRBV7-6 and TRBJ2-7, reads GAGVSQSPRYKVTKRGQDVALRCDPISGHVSLYWYRQALGQGPEFLTYFNYEAQQDKSGLPNDRFSAERPEGSISTLTIQRTEQRDSAMYRCASSLTLEGRGPAYEQYFGPGTRLTVT.

The rearrangement joins TRBV13 to TRBJ2-1; D is undetermined. The germline V gene has CDR1 PRHDT and CDR2 FYEKMQ (reference sequence). The CDR3 is 15 amino acids. Trimming removed 4 bases at V and 4 bases at J, with 14 bases between. Here the CDR3 DNA reads TGTGCCAGCAGCTCAACTGAAAAGTCATACAATGAGCAGTTCTTC. As protein: CASSSTEKSYNEQFF.

V usage is TRBV6-5 and J usage is TRBJ1-2; 7 bases are shared with TRBD1. V lost 6 bases and J lost 2; bases outside the gene matches: 9. CDR1 and CDR2 from the germline V gene are MNHEY and SVGAGI. The CDR3 covers 15 residues. The DNA of the CDR3 is TGTGCCAGCAGCCGCGGGGGGACAGCCAACTATGGCTACACCTTC. Protein sequence: CASSRGGTANYGYTF.